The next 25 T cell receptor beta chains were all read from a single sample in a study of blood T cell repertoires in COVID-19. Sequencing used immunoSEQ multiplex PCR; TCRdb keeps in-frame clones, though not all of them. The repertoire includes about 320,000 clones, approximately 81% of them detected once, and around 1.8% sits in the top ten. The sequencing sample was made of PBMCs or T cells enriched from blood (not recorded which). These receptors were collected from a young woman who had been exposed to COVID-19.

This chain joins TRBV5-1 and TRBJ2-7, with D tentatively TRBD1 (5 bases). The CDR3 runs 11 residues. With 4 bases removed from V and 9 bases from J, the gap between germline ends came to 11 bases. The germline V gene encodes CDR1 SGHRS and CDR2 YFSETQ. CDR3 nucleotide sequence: TGCGCCAGCAGCGGGGCGGCAGCGCAGTACTTC. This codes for CASSGAAAQYF.

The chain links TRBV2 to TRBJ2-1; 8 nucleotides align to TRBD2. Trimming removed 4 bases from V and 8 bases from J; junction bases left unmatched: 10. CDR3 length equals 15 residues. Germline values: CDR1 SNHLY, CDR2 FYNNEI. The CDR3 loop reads CASSVLAGGGDEQFF. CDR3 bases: TGTGCCAGCAGTGTACTCGCGGGAGGAGGGGATGAGCAGTTCTTC. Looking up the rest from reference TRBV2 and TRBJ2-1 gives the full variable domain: EPEVTQTPSHQVTQMGQEVILRCVPISNHLYFYWYRQILGQKVEFLVSFYNNEISEKSEIFDDQFSVERPDGSNFTLKIRSTKLEDSAMYFCASSVLAGGGDEQFFGPGTRLTVL.

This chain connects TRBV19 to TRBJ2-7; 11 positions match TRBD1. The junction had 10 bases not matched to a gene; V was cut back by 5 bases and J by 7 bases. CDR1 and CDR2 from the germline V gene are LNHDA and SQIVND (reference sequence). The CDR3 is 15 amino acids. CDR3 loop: CASSAGQGVPWEQYF. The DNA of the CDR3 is TGTGCCAGTAGTGCGGGACAGGGGGTGCCTTGGGAGCAGTACTTC.

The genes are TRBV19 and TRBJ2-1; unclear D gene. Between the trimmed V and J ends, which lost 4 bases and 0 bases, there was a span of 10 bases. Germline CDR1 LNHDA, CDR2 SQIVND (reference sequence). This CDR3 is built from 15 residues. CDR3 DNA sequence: TGTGCCAGTAGTACCCCAGGTAGCTCCTACAATGAGCAGTTCTTC. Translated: CASSTPGSSYNEQFF.

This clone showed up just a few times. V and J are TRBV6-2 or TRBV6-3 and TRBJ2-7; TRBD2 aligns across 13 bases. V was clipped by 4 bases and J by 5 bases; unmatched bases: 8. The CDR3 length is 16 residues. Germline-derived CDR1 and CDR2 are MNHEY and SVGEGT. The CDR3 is CASSWPGLAGLNEQYF. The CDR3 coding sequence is TGTGCCAGCAGTTGGCCGGGACTAGCGGGGTTGAACGAGCAGTACTTC.

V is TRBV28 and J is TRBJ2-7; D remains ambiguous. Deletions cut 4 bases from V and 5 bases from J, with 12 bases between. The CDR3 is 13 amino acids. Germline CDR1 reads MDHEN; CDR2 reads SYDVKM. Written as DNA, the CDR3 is TGTGCCAGCAGTTCGAGCCCCGTGAACGAGCAGTACTTC. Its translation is CASSSSPVNEQYF.

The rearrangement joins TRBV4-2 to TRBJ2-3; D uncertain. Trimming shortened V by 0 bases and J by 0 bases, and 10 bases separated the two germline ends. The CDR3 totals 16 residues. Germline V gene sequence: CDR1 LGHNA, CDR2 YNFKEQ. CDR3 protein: CASSQDQETSTDTQYF. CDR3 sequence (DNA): TGTGCCAGCAGCCAAGATCAAGAGACTAGCACAGATACGCAGTATTTT.

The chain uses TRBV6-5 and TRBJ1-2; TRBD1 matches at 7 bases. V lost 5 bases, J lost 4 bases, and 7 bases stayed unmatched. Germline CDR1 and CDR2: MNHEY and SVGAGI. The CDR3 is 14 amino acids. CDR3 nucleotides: TGTGCCAGCAGTAACAGGGGTGGAGGCTATGGCTACACCTTC. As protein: CASSNRGGGYGYTF.

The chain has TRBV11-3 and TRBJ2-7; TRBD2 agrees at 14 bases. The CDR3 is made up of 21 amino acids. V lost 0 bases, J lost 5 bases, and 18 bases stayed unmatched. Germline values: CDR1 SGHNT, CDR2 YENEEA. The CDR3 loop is CASSLDRGTDGLAGGGHEQYF. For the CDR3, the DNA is TGTGCCAGCAGCTTAGACCGCGGGACAGACGGACTAGCGGGAGGTGGGCACGAGCAGTACTTC.

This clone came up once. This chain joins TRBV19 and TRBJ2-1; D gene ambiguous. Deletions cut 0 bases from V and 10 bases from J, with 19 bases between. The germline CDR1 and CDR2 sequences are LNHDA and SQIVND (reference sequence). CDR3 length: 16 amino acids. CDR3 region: CASSIDLGGLRKEQFF. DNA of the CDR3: TGTGCCAGTAGTATAGACCTTGGTGGGCTAAGGAAAGAGCAGTTCTTC.

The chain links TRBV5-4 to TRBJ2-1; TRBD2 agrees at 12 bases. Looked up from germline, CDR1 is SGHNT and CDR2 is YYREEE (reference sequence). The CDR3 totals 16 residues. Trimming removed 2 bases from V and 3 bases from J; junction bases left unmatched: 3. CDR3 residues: CASSFPSGRDYNEQFF. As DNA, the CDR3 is TGTGCCAGCAGCTTCCCTAGCGGGAGGGACTACAATGAGCAGTTCTTC.

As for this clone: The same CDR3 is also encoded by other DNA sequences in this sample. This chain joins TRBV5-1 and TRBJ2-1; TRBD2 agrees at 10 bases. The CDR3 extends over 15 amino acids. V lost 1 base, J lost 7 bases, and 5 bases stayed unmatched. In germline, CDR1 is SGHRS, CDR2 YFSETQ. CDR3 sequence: CASSLQAGGRNEQFF. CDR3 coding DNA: TGCGCCAGCAGCTTGCAAGCGGGGGGGCGGAATGAGCAGTTCTTC.

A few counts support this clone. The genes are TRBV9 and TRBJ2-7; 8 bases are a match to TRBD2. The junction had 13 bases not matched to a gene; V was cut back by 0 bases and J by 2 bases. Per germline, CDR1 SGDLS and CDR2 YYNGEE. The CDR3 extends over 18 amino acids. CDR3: CASSVGSIGGGIPYEQYF. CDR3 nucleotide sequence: TGTGCCAGCAGCGTAGGTAGTATTGGCGGGGGGATTCCCTACGAGCAGTACTTC.

The CDR3 protein is CATSRDWGEGEQFF. Written as DNA, the CDR3 is TGTGCCACCAGCAGAGATTGGGGGGAAGGTGAGCAGTTCTTC. The V call is TRBV15, the J call TRBJ2-1; D possibly corresponds to TRBD2 (6 bases). This CDR3 has 14 amino acids. Germline V CDR1 and CDR2: LNHNV, YYDKDF (reference sequence). With 0 bases removed from V and 9 bases from J, the gap between germline ends came to 12 bases.

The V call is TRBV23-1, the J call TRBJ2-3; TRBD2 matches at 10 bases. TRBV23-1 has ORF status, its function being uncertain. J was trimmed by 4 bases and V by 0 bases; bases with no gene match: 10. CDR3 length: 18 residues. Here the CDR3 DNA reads TGCGCCAGCAGTCAATCTTCTAGCGGGAGTCATCGGGCAGATACGCAGTATTTT. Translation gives CASSQSSSGSHRADTQYF.

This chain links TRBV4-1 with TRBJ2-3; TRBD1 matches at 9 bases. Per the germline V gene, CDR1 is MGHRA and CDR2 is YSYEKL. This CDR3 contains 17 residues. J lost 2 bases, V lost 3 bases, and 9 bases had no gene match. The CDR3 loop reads CASSQAHRGRDTDTQYF. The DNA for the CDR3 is TGCGCCAGCAGCCAGGCCCACAGGGGGCGCGACACAGATACGCAGTATTTT.

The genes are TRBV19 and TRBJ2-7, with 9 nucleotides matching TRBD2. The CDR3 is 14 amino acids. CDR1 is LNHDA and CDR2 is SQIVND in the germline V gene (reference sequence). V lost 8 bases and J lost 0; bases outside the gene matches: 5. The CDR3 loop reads CASGPSGNSYEQYF. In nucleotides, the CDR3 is TGTGCCAGTGGGCCTAGCGGGAACTCCTACGAGCAGTACTTC.

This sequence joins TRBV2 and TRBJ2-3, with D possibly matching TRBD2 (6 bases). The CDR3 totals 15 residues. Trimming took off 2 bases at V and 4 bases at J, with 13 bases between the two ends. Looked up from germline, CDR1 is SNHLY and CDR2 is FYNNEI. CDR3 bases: TGTGCCAGCAGTGAATTTACCCCGGGAGCAGATACGCAGTATTTT. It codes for CASSEFTPGADTQYF.

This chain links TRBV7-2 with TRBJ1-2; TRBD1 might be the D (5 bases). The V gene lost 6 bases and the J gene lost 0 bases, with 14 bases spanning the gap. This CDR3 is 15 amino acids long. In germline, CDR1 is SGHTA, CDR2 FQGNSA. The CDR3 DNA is TGTGCCAGCAGAACCGGTGCGGGGCCTAACTATGGCTACACCTTC. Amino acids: CASRTGAGPNYGYTF.

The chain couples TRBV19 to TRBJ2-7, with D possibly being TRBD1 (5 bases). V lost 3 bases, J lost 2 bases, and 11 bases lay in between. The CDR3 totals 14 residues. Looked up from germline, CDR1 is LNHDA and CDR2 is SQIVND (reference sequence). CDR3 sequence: CASSMAGITYEQYF. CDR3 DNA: TGTGCCAGTAGTATGGCAGGGATCACCTACGAGCAGTACTTC.

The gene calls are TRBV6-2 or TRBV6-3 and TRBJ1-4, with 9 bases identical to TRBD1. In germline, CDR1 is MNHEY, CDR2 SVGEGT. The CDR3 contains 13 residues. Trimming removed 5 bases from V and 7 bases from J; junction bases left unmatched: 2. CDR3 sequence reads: CASSGTGFEKLFF. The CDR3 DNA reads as TGTGCCAGCAGTGGGACAGGGTTTGAAAAACTGTTTTTT.

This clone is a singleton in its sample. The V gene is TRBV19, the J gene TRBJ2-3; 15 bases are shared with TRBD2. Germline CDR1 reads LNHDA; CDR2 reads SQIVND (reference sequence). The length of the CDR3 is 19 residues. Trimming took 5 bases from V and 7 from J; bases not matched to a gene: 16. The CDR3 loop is CASSAAPGLAGGPGNTQYF. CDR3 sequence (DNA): TGTGCCAGTAGTGCGGCCCCGGGACTAGCGGGGGGCCCCGGAAATACGCAGTATTTT.

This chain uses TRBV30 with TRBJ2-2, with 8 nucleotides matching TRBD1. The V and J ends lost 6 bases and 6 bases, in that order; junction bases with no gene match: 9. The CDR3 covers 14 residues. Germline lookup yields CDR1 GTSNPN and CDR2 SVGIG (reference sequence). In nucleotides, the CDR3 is TGTGCCTGCTCCAGGGGGCTCGAGCCCGGGGAGCTGTTTTTT. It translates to CACSRGLEPGELFF.

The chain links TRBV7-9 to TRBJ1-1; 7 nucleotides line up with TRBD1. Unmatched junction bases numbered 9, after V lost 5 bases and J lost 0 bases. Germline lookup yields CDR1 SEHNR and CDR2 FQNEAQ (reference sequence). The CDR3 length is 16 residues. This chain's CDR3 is CASSGWPGQLNTEAFF. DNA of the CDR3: TGTGCCAGCAGCGGGTGGCCGGGACAGCTGAACACTGAAGCTTTCTTT.

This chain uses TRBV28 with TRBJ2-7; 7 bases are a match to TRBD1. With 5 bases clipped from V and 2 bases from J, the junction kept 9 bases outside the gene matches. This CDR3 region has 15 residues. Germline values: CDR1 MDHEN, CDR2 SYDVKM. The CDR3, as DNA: TGTGCCAGCAGTCCGACAGGGATCAATACCTACGAGCAGTACTTC. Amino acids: CASSPTGINTYEQYF.